This T cell receptor (beta chain) derives from a study of shared clonotypes between healthy human individuals. Overall study findings and caveats: Only a few donors were included, so the genetic and exposure-history diversity represented was limited. Clonotypes not shared had lower generation probabilities than those common to all four donors.

The table came from immunoSEQ multiplex PCR; TCRdb's copy has only in-frame clones and leaves some out. The data show approximately 2.5 million clones, roughly 93% seen once. CD4+ cells were split into CD45RA+ naive and CD45RA-negative memory subsets. The V gene end was trimmed by 4 bases and the J gene end by 0 bases; junction bases not matched to a gene: 9. The CDR3 has 19 amino acids. Germline values: CDR1 SGHRS, CDR2 YFSETQ. Of note for this clone: The antigen is unknown.

Sequenced: naive CD4+ T cells from PBMCs. Regarding subset: CD45RA+ positively selected. The V and J genes are TRBV5-1 and TRBJ2-1; 14 bases line up with TRBD2. The sequence was collected from a man aged 18 to 30 in good health. Some clones in this sample may be carry-over from other donors' samples. The CDR3 loop is CASSAGLAGGPSSYNEQFF. CDR3 coding DNA: TGCGCCAGCAGCGCCGGACTAGCGGGAGGCCCGAGCTCCTACAATGAGCAGTTCTTC.